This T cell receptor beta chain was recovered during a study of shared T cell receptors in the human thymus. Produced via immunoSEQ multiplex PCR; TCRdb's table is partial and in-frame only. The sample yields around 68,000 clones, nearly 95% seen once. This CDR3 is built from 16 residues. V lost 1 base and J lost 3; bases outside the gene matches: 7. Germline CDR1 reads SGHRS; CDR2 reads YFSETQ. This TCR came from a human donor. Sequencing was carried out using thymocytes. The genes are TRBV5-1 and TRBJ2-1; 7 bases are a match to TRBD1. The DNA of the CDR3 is TGCGCCAGCAGCTTGTGGAGACAGGGATTCTACAATGAGCAGTTCTTC. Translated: CASSLWRQGFYNEQFF.